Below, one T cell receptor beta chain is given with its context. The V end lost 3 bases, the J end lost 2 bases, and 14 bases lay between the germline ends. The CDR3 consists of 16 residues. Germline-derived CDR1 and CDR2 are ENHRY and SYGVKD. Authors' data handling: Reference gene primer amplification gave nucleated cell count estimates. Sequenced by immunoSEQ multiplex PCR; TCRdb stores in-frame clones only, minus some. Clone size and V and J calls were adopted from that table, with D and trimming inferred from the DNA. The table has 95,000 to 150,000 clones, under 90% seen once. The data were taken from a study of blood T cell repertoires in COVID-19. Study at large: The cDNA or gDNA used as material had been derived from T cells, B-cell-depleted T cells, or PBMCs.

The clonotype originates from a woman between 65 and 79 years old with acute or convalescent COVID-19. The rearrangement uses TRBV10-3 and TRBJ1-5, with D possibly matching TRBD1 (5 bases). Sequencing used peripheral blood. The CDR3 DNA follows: TGTGCCATCAGTGATGGTTTCAGGGCTGGCAATCAGCCCCAGCATTTT. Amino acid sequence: CAISDGFRAGNQPQHF.